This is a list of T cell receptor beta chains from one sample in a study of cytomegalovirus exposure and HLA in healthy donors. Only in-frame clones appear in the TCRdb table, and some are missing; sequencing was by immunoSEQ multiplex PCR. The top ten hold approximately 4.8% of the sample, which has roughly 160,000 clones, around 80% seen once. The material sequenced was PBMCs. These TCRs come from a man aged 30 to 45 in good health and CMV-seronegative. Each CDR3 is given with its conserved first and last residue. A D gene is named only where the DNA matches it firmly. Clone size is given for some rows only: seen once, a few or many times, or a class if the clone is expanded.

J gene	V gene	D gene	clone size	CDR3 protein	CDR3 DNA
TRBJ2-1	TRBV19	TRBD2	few	CASSIGTSGVRVEQFF	TGTGCCAGTAGTATTGGGACTAGCGGGGTTCGGGTTGAGCAGTTCTTC
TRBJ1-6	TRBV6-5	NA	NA	CASSYIQSNNSPLHF	TGTGCCAGCAGTTACATACAGAGTAATAATTCACCCCTCCACTTT
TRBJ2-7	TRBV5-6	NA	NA	CASSTLGRQEQYF	TGTGCCAGCAGCACTCTCGGCAGGCAGGAGCAGTACTTC
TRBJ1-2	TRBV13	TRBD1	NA	CASSLRTGYHYGYTF	TGTGCCAGCAGCCTTCGGACAGGGTACCACTATGGCTACACCTTC
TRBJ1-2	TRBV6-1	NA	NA	CASSESWSSYGYTF	TGTGCCAGCAGTGAATCTTGGAGTTCCTATGGCTACACCTTC
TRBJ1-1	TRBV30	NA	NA	CAWNPGTLISEAFF	TGTGCCTGGAACCCCGGGACATTAATATCTGAAGCTTTCTTT
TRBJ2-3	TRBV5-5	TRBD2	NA	CASSPTPRLAGGTDTQYF	TGTGCCAGCAGCCCTACCCCCCGACTAGCGGGGGGTACAGATACGCAGTATTTT
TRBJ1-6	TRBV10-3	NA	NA	CAISAGGDSPLHF	TGTGCCATCAGTGCTGGGGGGGATTCACCCCTCCACTTT
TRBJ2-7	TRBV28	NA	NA	CASSPRFNEQYF	TGTGCCAGCAGTCCTCGGTTTAACGAGCAGTACTTC
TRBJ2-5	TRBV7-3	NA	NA	CASSSQSPGETQYF	TGTGCCAGCAGCTCTCAGTCCCCGGGAGAGACCCAGTACTTC
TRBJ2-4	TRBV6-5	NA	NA	CASSYTRADIQYF	TGTGCCAGCAGTTACACCAGGGCGGACATTCAGTACTTC
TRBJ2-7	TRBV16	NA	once	CASTPAASHEQYF	TGTGCCAGCACCCCGGCGGCCAGCCACGAGCAGTACTTC
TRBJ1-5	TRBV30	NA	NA	CAWSVPWAENNQPQHF	TGTGCCTGGAGTGTCCCGTGGGCAGAGAACAATCAGCCCCAGCATTTT
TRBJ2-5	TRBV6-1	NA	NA	CASSEIQGRETQYF	TGTGCCAGCAGTGAAATTCAGGGCCGGGAGACCCAGTACTTC
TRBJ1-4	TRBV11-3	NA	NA	CASSPGVGTSEGELFF	TGTGCCAGCAGCCCGGGGGTTGGGACCTCAGAAGGGGAACTGTTTTTT